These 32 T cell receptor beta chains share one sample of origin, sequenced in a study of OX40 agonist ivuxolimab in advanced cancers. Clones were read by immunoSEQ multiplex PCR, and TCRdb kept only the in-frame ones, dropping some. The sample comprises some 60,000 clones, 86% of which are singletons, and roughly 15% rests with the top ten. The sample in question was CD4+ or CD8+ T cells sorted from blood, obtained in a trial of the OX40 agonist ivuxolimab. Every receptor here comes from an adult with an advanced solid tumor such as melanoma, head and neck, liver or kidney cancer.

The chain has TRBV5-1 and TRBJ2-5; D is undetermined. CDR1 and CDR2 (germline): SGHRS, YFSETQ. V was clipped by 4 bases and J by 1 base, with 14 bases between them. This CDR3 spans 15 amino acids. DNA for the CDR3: TGCGCCAGCAGCCCCGTCCCCGGCATCCAAGAGACCCAGTACTTC. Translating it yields CASSPVPGIQETQYF.

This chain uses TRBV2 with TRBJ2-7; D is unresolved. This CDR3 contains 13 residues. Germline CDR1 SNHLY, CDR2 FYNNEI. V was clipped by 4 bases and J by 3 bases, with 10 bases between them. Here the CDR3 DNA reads TGTGCCAGCAGTGGCCGGGTGAACTACGAGCAGTACTTC. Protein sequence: CASSGRVNYEQYF. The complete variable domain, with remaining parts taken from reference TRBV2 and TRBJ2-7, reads EPEVTQTPSHQVTQMGQEVILRCVPISNHLYFYWYRQILGQKVEFLVSFYNNEISEKSEIFDDQFSVERPDGSNFTLKIRSTKLEDSAMYFCASSGRVNYEQYFGPGTRLTVT.

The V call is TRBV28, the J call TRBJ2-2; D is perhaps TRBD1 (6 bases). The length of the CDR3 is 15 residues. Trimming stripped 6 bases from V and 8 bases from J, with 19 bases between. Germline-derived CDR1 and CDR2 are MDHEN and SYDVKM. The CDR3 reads CASRLSRGAFGELFF. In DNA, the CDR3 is TGTGCCAGCAGACTCTCCAGGGGCGCTTTTGGGGAGCTGTTTTTT.

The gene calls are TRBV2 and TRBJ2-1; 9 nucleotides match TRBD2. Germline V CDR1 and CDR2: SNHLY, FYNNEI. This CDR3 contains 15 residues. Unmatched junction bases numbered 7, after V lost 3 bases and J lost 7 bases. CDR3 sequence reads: CASSDRIAGANEQFF. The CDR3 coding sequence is TGTGCCAGCAGTGATAGGATAGCGGGAGCGAATGAGCAGTTCTTC.

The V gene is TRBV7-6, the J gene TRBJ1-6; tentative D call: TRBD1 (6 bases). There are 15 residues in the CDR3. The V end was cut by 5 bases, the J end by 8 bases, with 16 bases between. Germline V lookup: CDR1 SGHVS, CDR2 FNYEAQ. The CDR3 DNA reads TGTGCCAGCAGCCCCCGGGACAATGGGGATTCACCCCTCCACTTT. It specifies CASSPRDNGDSPLHF.

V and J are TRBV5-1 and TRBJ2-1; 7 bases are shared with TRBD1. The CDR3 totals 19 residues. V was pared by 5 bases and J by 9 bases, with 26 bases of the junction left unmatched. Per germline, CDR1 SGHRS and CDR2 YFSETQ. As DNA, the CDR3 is TGCGCCAGCAGACAGAACCCTCGTCAGACAGGGCACTGGGACGCTGAGCAGTTCTTC. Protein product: CASRQNPRQTGHWDAEQFF. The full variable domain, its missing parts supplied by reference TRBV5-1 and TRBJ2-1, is KAGVTQTPRYLIKTRGQQVTLSCSPISGHRSVSWYQQTPGQGLQFLFEYFSETQRNKGNFPGRFSGRQFSNSRSEMNVSTLELGDSALYLCASRQNPRQTGHWDAEQFFGPGTRLTVL.

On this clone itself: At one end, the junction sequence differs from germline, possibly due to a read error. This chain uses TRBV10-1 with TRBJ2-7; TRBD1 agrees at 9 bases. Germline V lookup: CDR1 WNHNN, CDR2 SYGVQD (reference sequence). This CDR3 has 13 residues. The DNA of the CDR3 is TGCGCCAGCAGTGAGTCCCGGGGGACAGGGATGGACTTC. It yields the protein CASSESRGTGMDF.

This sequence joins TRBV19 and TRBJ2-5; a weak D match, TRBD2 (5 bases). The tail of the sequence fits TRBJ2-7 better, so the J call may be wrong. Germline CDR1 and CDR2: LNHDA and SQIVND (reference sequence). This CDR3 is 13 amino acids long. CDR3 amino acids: CASSTGLFYEQYF. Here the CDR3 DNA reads TGTGCCAGTAGTACAGGACTTTTCTACGAGCAGTACTTC.

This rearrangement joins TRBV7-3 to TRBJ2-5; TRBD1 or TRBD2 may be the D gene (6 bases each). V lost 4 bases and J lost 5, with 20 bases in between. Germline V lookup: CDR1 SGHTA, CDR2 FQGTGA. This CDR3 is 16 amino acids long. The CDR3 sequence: CASSSRGHPGGETQYF. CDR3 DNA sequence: TGTGCCAGCAGCTCCCGGGGACACCCAGGAGGGGAGACCCAGTACTTC.

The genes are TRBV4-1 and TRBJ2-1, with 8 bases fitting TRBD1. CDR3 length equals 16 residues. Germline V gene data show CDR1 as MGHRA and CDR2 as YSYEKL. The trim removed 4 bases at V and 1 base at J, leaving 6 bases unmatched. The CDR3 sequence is CASSRPDRASYNEQFF. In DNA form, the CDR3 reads TGCGCCAGCAGCCGACCGGACAGGGCTTCCTACAATGAGCAGTTCTTC.

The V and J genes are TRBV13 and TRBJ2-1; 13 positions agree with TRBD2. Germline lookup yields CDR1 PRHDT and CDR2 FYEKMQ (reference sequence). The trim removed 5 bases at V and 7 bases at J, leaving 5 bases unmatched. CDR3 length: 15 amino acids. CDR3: CASSATSGRGNEQFF. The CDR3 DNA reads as TGTGCCAGCAGCGCTACTAGCGGGAGGGGTAATGAGCAGTTCTTC.

The chain's CDR3 is CASSFQGANVLTF. The CDR3 region has the DNA TGTGCCAGCAGCTTTCAGGGCGCCAACGTCCTGACTTTC. The J gene is TRBJ2-6, the V gene TRBV7-3; a weak D match, TRBD1 (5 bases). The V gene's germline CDR1 is SGHTA and CDR2 FQGTGA. Trimming took off 3 bases at V and 7 bases at J, with 7 bases between the two ends. This CDR3 is built from 13 residues.

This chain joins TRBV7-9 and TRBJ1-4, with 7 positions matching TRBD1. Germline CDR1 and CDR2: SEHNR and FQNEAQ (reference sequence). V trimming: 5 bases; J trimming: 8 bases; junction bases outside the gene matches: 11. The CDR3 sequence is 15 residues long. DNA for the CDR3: TGTGCCAGCAGCCTTAACAGGGGAGTGGGGGAAAAACTGTTTTTT. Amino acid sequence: CASSLNRGVGEKLFF. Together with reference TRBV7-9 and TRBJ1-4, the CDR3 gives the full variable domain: DTGVSQNPRHKITKRGQNVTFRCDPISEHNRLYWYRQTLGQGPEFLTYFQNEAQLEKSRLLSDRFSAERPKGSFSTLEIQRTEQGDSAMYLCASSLNRGVGEKLFFGSGTQLSVL.

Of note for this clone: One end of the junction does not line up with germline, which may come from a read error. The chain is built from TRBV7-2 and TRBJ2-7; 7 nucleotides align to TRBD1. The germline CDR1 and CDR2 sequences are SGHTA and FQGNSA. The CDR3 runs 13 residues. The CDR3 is CASSFTPGQTGFF. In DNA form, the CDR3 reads TGTGCCAGCAGCTTTACTCCCGGACAGACAGGGTTCTTC.

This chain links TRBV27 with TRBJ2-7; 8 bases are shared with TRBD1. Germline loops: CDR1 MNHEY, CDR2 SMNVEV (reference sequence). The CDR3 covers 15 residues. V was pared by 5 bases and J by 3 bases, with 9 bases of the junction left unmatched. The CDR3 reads CASSPPSTGVYEQYF. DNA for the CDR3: TGTGCCAGCAGTCCCCCTTCGACAGGGGTCTACGAGCAGTACTTC.

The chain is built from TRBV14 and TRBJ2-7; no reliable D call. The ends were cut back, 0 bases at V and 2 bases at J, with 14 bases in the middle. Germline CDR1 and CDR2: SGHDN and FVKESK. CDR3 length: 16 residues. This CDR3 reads CASSQERRPFPYEQYF. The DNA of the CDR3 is TGTGCCAGCAGCCAAGAGCGAAGACCTTTCCCCTACGAGCAGTACTTC.

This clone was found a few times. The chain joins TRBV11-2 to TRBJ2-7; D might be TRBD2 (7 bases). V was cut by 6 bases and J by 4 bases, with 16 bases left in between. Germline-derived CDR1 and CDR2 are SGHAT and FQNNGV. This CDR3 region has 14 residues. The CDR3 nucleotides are TGTGCCAGCAGTTTCGGCGGGGGCGGGTACGAGCAGTACTTC. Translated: CASSFGGGGYEQYF.

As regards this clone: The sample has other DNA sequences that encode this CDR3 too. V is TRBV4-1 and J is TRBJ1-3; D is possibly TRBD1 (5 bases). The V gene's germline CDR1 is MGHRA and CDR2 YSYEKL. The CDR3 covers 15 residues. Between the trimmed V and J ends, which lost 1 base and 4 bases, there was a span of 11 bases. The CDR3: CASSQGRGLGNTIYF. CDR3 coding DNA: TGCGCCAGCAGCCAAGGGCGGGGGTTAGGAAACACCATATATTTT.

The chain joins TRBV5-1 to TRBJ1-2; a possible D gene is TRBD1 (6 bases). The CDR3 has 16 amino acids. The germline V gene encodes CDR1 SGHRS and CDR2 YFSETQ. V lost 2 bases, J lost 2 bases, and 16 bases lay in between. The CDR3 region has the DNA TGCGCCAGCAGCTTTTTCCCGGACAGAGAGAACTATGGCTACACCTTC. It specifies CASSFFPDRENYGYTF. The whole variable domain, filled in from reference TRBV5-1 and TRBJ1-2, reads KAGVTQTPRYLIKTRGQQVTLSCSPISGHRSVSWYQQTPGQGLQFLFEYFSETQRNKGNFPGRFSGRQFSNSRSEMNVSTLELGDSALYLCASSFFPDRENYGYTFGSGTRLTVV.

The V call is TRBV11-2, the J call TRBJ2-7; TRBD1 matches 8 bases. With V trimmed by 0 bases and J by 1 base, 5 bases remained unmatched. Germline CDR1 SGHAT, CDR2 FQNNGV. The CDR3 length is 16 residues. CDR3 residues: CASSLDEHRGSYEQYF. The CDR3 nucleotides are TGTGCCAGCAGCTTAGATGAGCACAGGGGGTCCTACGAGCAGTACTTC.

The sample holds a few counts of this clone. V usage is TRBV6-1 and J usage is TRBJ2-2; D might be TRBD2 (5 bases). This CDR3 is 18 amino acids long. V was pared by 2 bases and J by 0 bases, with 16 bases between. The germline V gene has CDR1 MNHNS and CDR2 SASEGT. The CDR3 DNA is TGTGCCAGCAGTGAAATTTGGCTTAGCGACGCGAACACCGGGGAGCTGTTTTTT. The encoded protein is CASSEIWLSDANTGELFF.

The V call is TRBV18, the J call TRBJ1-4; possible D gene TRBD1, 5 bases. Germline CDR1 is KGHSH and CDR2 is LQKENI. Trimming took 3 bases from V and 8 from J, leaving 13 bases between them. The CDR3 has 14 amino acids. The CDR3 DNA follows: TGTGCCAGCTCACCCTGGCAGGGTACCGAAAAACTGTTTTTT. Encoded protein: CASSPWQGTEKLFF.

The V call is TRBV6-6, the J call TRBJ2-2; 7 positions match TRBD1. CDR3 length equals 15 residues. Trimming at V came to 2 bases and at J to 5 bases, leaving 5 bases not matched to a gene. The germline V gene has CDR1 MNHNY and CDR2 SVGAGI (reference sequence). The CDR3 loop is CASSYRGRRTGELFF. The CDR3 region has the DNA TGTGCCAGCAGTTACAGGGGGCGGAGAACCGGGGAGCTGTTTTTT.

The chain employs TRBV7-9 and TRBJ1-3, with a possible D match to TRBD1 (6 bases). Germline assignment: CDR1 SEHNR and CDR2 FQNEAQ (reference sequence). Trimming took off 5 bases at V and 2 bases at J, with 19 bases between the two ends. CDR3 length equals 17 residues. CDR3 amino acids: CASSNLRGGPAGNTIYF. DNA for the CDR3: TGTGCCAGCAGCAACCTTCGGGGGGGCCCAGCTGGAAACACCATATATTTT.

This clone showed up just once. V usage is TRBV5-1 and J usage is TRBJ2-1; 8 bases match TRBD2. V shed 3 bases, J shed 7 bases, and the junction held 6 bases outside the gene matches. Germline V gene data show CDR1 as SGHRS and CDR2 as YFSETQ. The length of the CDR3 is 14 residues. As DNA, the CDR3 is TGCGCCAGCAGCTCGGGAGGGTCCTTAAATGAGCAGTTCTTC. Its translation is CASSSGGSLNEQFF.

In DNA, the CDR3 is TGTGCCAGCCTCCCCCCTTATGTAGGGTTGGACACTGAAGCTTTCTTT. Translating it yields CASLPPYVGLDTEAFF. The chain is built from TRBV7-9 and TRBJ1-1; D not certain. The CDR3 is made up of 16 amino acids. V shed 8 bases and J shed 3 bases, with 22 bases lying between them. Germline V gene sequence: CDR1 SEHNR, CDR2 FQNEAQ (reference sequence).

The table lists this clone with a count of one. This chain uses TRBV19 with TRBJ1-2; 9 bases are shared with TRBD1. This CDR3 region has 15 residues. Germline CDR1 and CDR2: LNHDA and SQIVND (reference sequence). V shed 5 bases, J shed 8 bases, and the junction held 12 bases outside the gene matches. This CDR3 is CASSSMGQGSYGYTF. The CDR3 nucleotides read TGTGCCAGTAGTTCGATGGGACAGGGATCCTACGGCTACACCTTC.

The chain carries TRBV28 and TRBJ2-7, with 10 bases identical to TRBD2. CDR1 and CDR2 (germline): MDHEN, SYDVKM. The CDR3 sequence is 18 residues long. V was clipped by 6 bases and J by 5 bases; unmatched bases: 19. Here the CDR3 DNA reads TGTGCCAGCAGGCAACCCTTTAGCGGGAGGAGAGCGAGAGACGAGCAGTACTTC. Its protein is CASRQPFSGRRARDEQYF.

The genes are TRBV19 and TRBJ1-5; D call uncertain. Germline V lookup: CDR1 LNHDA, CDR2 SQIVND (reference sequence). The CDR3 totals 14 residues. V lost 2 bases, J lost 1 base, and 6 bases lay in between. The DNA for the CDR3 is TGTGCCAGTAGTATAAGCCAAAGCAATCAGCCCCAGCATTTT. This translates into CASSISQSNQPQHF.

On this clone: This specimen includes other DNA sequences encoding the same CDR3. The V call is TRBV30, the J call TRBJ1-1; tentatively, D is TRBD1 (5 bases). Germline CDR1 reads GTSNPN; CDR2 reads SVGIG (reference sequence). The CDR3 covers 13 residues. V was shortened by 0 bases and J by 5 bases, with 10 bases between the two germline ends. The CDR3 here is CAWSVSGGTEAFF. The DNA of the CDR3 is TGTGCCTGGAGTGTATCCGGGGGGACTGAAGCTTTCTTT.

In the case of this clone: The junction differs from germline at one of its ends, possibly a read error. CDR3 residues: CATGRTTDTQYF. The CDR3 region has the DNA TGTGCCACCGGCAGGACCACAGATACGCAGTATTTT. The rearrangement uses TRBV15 and TRBJ2-3; D not resolved. From germline, CDR1 is LNHNV and CDR2 YYDKDF (reference sequence). This CDR3 has 12 residues.

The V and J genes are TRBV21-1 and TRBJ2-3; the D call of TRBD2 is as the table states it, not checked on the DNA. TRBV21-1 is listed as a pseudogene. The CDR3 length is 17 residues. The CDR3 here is CASIRVPQREDGDTQYF. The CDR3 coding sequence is TGTGCCAGCATCCGTGTCCCTCAGCGGGAGGACGGGGATACGCAGTATTTT.